This record looks at one T cell receptor (beta chain) sequence and its context. The repertoire was sequenced with immunoSEQ multiplex PCR; TCRdb's copy has only in-frame clones and lacks some. Among approximately 73,000 clones listed, about 92% were seen once. This sample is drawn from a study of technical replicates of blood from a few donors. This CDR3 region has 15 residues. V lost 7 bases and J 2 bases, leaving 18 bases between the germline ends. In germline, CDR1 is SGHRS, CDR2 YFSETQ. Material for sequencing was T cells isolated from PBMCs. The rearrangement links TRBV5-1 to TRBJ2-5; the D gene is possibly TRBD1 (6 bases). The clonotype comes from a human donor in good health. CDR3 region: CASCTFGQTQETQYF. CDR3 nucleotide sequence: TGCGCCAGCTGTACATTTGGACAGACGCAAGAGACCCAGTACTTC.